This T cell receptor beta chain came from a study of shared clonotypes between healthy human individuals. Assay execution proceeded at the deep level. Assay used: immunoSEQ multiplex PCR; TCRdb lists only in-frame clones, some missing. The table lists about 800,000 clones, about 96% of them singletons, with about 0.21% in the top ten. The germline gives CDR1 MNHEY, CDR2 SVGAGI. The CDR3 totals 15 residues. Trimming removed 6 bases from V and 7 bases from J; junction bases left unmatched: 14. Naive CD8 cells, CD45RO-negative and positively selected for CCR7, excluded terminally differentiated effector memory CD45RA+ cells. Whole-study results and caveats: Sequencing depth was expected to influence donor clonotype sharing.

Points on this clone: Its antigen is undetermined.

The sample comprised naive CD8+ T cells sorted from blood. J is TRBJ1-2 and V is TRBV6-5; 7 bases map to TRBD1. The TCR was taken from a man between 25 and 39 years old in good health. CDR3 bases: TGTGCCAGCAGACCCCCTCAGCACAGGGGAGGTGGCTACACCTTC. Protein: CASRPPQHRGGGYTF.